This TCR beta chain was recovered during a study of CD8+ T cells in alopecia areata. Overall study context: A regimen of oral tofacitinib, 5 to 10 mg twice daily, was given to treated patients. The drug, tofacitinib, lasted 6 to 18 months, followed by 6 months off drug. Regarding the study as a whole: Scalp sequencing also captures normal skin's resident alphabeta T cells. Just one nonresponder means the tie between baseline CD8+ expansion and response stays uncertain.

Treatment indicated: oral pan-JAK inhibitor, 5-10 mg twice daily. Note on this clone: Its specificity is not known.

Germline V lookup: CDR1 SGHRS, CDR2 YFSETQ. Germline trimming cut 3 bases from V and 2 bases from J; bases unmatched to any gene: 6. The CDR3 runs to 16 residues. The authors extracted RNA and reverse transcribed it into cDNA as the sequencing template. Here immunoSEQ multiplex PCR was the method, and the copy in TCRdb shows in-frame clones only, minus some. The sample lists about 180,000 clones; 51% were seen once. Here the sequenced sample was CD8+ T cells sorted from blood, taken at roughly week 52, from a patient treated with tofacitinib. This receptor was identified in a human donor with alopecia areata. The chain couples TRBV5-1 to TRBJ2-2; 8 bases line up with TRBD2. CDR3 sequence: CASSSTGTSNTGELFF. CDR3 nucleotide sequence: TGCGCCAGCAGCTCTACCGGGACTAGTAACACCGGGGAGCTGTTTTTT.